Listed below are T cell receptor beta chains from one sample, sequenced in a study of blood T cell repertoires in COVID-19. Clones were read by immunoSEQ multiplex PCR, and TCRdb kept only the in-frame ones, dropping some. The sample shows approximately 220,000 clones, 84% of them seen only once. The sequenced material came from PBMCs or T cells enriched from blood (not recorded which). These TCRs come from a woman aged 40-49 years who had recovered from COVID-19. The CDR3 runs from the conserved cysteine through the conserved F or W.

j_call v_call cdr3_aa
TRBJ2-1 TRBV4-1 CASSVLAGAGEQFF
TRBJ2-7 TRBV5-1 CASSRGGEQYF
TRBJ1-2 TRBV18 CASSRTGEDGYTF
TRBJ2-3 TRBV12-3/TRBV12-4 CASGESTDTQYF
TRBJ2-6 TRBV3-1/TRBV3-2 CASSISTVPGANVLTF
TRBJ2-5 TRBV6-5 CASRPGYAQETQYF
TRBJ2-2 TRBV7-9 CASSLIAGTGELFF
TRBJ2-5 TRBV20-1 CSAQLEETQYF
TRBJ1-3 TRBV30 CAWRGLSGASGNTIYF
TRBJ2-7 TRBV10-3 CAISEWTSGKVEQYF
TRBJ2-1 TRBV9 CASSQGLAGDSEQFF
TRBJ1-4 TRBV5-1 CASSRQPGEGIEKLFF
TRBJ2-2 TRBV7-2 CASSSTSGAGTGELFF
TRBJ2-3 TRBV9 CASSVGLAGDLADTQYF
TRBJ1-2 TRBV30 CAWSGQDYGYTF
TRBJ2-1 TRBV2 CASSASSGAYNEQFF
TRBJ1-2 TRBV11-3 CASSLDGDRDYTF
TRBJ1-6 TRBV7-2 CASSARLYNSPLHF
TRBJ2-2 TRBV5-8 CASSLEAGGIGELFF
TRBJ2-3 TRBV27 CASSLAGRTDTQYF
TRBJ1-2 TRBV6-5 CASSRTGVVGYTF
TRBJ1-3 TRBV18 CASSPKGTLGNTIYF
TRBJ2-2 TRBV6-5 CASSYSEDYGELFF
TRBJ2-6 TRBV10-2 CASSPRLAGGPGGANVLTF
TRBJ2-2 TRBV7-9 CASSRLAGTNTGELFF
TRBJ2-5 TRBV18 CASYPRERAQETQYF
TRBJ2-7 TRBV20-1 CSARYLHEQYF
TRBJ2-2 TRBV19 CASRNRAGELFF
TRBJ1-2 TRBV3-1/TRBV3-2 CASSPWTSNYGYTF
TRBJ1-1 TRBV7-5 CARSHDSLNTEAFF
TRBJ2-7 TRBV27 CASSPGTSGSNEQYF